This T cell receptor (beta chain) was found in a study of cytomegalovirus exposure and HLA in healthy donors. Study-wide points: Some highly shared sequence variants likely arose as a pipeline artifact. The authors reported that TCR beta sequences could predict HLA-A and HLA-B alleles. These predictions were accurate for most subjects in the first cohort.

The study ran its PCR with 60 Vbeta and 13 Jbeta primers. Profiled with immunoSEQ multiplex PCR; TCRdb holds only in-frame clones, not every one. The table has 70,000 to 100,000 clones, under 70% seen once. This CDR3 comprises 14 residues. Germline V gives CDR1 SEHNR, CDR2 FQNEAQ (reference sequence). Trimming removed 2 bases from V and 4 bases from J; junction bases left unmatched: 2. This clone was recorded a few times. Its matching antigen is unknown. The V gene is TRBV7-9, the J gene TRBJ1-2; 9 bases line up with TRBD1. The sequenced sample consisted of PBMCs. This TCR was sampled from a woman between 50 and 59 years old in good health and CMV-seropositive. CDR3 nucleotides: TGTGCCAGCAGCTTACCGGGACAGGGCTATGGCTACACCTTC. Translation gives CASSLPGQGYGYTF.